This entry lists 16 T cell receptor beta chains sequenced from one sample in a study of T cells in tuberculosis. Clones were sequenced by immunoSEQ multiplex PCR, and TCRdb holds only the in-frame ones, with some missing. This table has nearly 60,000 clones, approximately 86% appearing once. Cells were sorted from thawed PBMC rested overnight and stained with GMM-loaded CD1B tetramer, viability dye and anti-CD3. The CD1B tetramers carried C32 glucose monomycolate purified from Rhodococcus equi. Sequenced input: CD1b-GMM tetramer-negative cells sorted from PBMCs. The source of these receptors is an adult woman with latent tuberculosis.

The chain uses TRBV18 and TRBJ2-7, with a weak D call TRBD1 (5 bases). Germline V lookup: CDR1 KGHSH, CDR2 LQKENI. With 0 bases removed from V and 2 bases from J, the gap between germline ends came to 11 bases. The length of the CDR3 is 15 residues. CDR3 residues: CASSPPVGPTYEQYF. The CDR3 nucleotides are TGTGCCAGCTCACCACCGGTGGGGCCAACCTACGAGCAGTACTTC.

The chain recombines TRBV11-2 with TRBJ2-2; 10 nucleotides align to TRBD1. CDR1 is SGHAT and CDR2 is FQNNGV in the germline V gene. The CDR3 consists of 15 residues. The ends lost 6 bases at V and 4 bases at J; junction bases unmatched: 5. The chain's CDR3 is CASSPGTGATGELFF. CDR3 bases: TGTGCCAGCAGTCCCGGGACAGGGGCCACCGGGGAGCTGTTTTTT. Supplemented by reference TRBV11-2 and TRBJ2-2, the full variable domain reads EAGVAQSPRYKIIEKRQSVAFWCNPISGHATLYWYQQILGQGPKLLIQFQNNGVVDDSQLPKDRFSAERLKGVDSTLKIQPAKLEDSAVYLCASSPGTGATGELFFGEGSRLTVL.

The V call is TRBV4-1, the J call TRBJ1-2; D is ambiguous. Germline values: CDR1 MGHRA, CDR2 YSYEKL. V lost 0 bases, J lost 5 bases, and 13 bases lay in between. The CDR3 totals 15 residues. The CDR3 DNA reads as TGCGCCAGCAGCCAAGATGAGGTAGCGATGTATGGCTACACCTTC. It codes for CASSQDEVAMYGYTF.

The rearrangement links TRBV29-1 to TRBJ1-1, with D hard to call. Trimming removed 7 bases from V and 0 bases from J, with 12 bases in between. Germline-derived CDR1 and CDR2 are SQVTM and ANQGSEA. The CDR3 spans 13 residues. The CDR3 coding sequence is TGCAGCGGCGGTTTGGCGGTGAACACTGAAGCTTTCTTT. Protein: CSGGLAVNTEAFF. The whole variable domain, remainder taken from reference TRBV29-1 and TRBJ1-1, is SAVISQKPSRDICQRGTSLTIQCQVDSQVTMMFWYRQQPGQSLTLIATANQGSEATYESGFVIDKFPISRPNLTFSTLTVSNMSPEDSSIYLCSGGLAVNTEAFFGQGTRLTVV.

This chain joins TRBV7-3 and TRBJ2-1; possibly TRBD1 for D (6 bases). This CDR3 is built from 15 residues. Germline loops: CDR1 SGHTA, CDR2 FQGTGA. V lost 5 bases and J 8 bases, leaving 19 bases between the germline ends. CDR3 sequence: CASSPGGTMSDEQFF. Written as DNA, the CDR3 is TGTGCCAGCAGCCCCGGTGGGACAATGTCGGATGAGCAGTTCTTC.

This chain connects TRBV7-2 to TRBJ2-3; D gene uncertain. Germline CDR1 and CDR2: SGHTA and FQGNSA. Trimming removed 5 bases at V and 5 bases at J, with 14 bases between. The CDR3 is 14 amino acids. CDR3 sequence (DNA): TGTGCCAGCAGCCCACCCCCGGTTGGAGATACGCAGTATTTT. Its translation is CASSPPPVGDTQYF. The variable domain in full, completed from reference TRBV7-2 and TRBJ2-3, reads GAGVSQSPSNKVTEKGKDVELRCDPISGHTALYWYRQSLGQGLEFLIYFQGNSAPDKSGLPSDRFSAERTGGSVSTLTIQRTQQEDSAVYLCASSPPPVGDTQYFGPGTRLTVL.

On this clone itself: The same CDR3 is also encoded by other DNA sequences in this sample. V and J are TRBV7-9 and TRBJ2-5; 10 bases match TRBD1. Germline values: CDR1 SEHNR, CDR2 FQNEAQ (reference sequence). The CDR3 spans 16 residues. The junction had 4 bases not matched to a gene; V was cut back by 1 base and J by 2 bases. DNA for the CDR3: TGTGCCAGCAGCTTAGGAGACAGGGGGCTTCAAGAGACCCAGTACTTC. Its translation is CASSLGDRGLQETQYF.

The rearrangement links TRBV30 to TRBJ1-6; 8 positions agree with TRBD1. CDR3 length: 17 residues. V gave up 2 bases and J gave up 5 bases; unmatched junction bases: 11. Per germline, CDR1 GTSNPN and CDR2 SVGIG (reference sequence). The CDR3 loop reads CAWSIQGAGGHNSPLHF. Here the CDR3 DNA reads TGTGCCTGGAGTATACAAGGGGCAGGGGGCCATAATTCACCCCTCCACTTT.

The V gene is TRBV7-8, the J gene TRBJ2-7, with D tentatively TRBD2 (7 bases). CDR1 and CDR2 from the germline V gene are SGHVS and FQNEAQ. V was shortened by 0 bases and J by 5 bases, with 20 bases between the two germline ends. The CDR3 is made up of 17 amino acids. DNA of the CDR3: TGTGCCAGCAGCTTAGCTAAGTTAGGGGCGGGGGCCCACGAGCAGTACTTC. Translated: CASSLAKLGAGAHEQYF.

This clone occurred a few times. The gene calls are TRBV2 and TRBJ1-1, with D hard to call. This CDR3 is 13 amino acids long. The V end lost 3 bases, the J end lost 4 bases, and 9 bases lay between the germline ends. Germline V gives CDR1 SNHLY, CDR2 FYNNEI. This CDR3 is CASSELGSTEAFF. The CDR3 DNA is TGTGCCAGCAGTGAGTTGGGGAGCACTGAAGCTTTCTTT.

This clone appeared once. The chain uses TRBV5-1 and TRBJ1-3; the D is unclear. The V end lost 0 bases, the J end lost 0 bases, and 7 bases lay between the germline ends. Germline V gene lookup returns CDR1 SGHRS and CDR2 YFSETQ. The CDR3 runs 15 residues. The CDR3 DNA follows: TGCGCCAGCAGCTTGGGTCTAACCTCTGGAAACACCATATATTTT. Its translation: CASSLGLTSGNTIYF.

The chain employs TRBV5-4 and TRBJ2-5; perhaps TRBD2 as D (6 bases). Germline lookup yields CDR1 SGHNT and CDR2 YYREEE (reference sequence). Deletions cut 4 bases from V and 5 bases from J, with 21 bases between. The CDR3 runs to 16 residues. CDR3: CASSKRRDPGGETQYF. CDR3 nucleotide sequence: TGTGCCAGCAGCAAACGCCGGGACCCTGGGGGGGAGACCCAGTACTTC.

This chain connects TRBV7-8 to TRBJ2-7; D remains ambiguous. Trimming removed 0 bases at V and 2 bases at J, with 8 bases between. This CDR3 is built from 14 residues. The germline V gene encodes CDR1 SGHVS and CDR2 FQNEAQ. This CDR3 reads CASSLASSAYEQYF. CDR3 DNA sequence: TGTGCCAGCAGCTTAGCCTCCTCCGCCTACGAGCAGTACTTC.

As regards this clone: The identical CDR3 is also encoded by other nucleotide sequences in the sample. The DNA for the CDR3 is TGCGCCAGCAGCCAAGAAACCCCGGGATATGAGCAGTTCTTC. This encodes CASSQETPGYEQFF. V usage is TRBV4-3 and J usage is TRBJ2-1, with D perhaps matching TRBD2 (5 bases). The CDR3 covers 14 residues. Germline V CDR1 and CDR2: LGHNA, YSLEER. Trimming took 0 bases from V and 8 from J, leaving 11 bases between them.

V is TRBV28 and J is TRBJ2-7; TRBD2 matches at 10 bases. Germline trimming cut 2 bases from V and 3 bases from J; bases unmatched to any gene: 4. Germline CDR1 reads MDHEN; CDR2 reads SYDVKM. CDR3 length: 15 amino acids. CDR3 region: CASSLRLAGGYEQYF. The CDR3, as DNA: TGTGCCAGCAGTTTAAGGTTAGCGGGAGGCTACGAGCAGTACTTC.

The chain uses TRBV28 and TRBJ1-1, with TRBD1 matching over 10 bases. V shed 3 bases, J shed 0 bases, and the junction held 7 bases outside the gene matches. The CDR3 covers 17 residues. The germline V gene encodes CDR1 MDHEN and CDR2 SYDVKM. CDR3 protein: CASSFAGTGVMNTEAFF. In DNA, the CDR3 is TGTGCCAGCAGTTTCGCCGGGACAGGGGTCATGAACACTGAAGCTTTCTTT.